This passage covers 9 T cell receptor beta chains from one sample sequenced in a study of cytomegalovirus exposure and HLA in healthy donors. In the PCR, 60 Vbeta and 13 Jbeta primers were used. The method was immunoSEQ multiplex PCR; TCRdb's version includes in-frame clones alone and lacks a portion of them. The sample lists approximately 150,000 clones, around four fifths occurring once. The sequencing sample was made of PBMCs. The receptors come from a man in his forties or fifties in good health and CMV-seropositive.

CDR3 region: CASSSTSGRTDTQYF. In DNA, the CDR3 is TGTGCCAGCAGCTCGACTAGCGGGAGGACAGATACGCAGTATTTT. The rearrangement joins TRBV11-2 to TRBJ2-3; TRBD2 matches 13 bases. After removal of 4 bases from V and 3 bases from J, the junction contained 1 base not matched to a gene. Germline CDR1 and CDR2: SGHAT and FQNNGV. The CDR3 is made up of 15 amino acids.

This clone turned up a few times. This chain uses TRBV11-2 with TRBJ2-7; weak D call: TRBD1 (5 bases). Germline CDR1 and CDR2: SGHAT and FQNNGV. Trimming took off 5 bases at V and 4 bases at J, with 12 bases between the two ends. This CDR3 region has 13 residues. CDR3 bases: TGTGCCAGCAGCATCGGTAGGGGATACGAGCAGTACTTC. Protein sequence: CASSIGRGYEQYF.

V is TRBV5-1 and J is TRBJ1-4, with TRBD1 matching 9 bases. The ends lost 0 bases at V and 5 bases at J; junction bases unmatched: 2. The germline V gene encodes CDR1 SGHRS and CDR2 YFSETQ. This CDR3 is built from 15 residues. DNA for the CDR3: TGCGCCAGCAGCTTGGCCGGGACAGGGAATGAAAAACTGTTTTTT. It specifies CASSLAGTGNEKLFF. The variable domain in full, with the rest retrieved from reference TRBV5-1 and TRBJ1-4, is KAGVTQTPRYLIKTRGQQVTLSCSPISGHRSVSWYQQTPGQGLQFLFEYFSETQRNKGNFPGRFSGRQFSNSRSEMNVSTLELGDSALYLCASSLAGTGNEKLFFGSGTQLSVL.

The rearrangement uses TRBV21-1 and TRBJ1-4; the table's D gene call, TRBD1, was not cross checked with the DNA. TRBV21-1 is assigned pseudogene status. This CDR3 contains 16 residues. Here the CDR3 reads CASSKPLGQGYEKLFF. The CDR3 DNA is TGTGCCAGCAGCAAACCTTTGGGACAGGGTTACGAAAAACTGTTTTTT.

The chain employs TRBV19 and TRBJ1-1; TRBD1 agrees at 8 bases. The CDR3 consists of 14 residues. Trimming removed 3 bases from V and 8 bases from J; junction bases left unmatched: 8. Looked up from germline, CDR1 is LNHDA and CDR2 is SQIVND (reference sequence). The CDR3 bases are TGTGCCAGTAGTATGGGCAGGGGGCCCTCCGAAGCTTTCTTT. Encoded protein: CASSMGRGPSEAFF.

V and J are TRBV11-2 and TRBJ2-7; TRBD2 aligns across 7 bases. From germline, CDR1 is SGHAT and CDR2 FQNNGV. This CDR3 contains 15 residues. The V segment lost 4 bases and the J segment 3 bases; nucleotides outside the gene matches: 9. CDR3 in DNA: TGTGCCAGCAGCTCAGCCGGGACTACTTACTACGAGCAGTACTTC. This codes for CASSSAGTTYYEQYF.

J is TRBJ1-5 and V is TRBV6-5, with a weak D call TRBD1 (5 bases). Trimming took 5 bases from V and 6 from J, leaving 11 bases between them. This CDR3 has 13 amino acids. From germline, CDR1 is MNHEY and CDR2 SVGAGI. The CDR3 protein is CASSLGGGQPQHF. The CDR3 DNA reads TGTGCCAGCAGTCTCGGGGGGGGTCAGCCCCAGCATTTT.

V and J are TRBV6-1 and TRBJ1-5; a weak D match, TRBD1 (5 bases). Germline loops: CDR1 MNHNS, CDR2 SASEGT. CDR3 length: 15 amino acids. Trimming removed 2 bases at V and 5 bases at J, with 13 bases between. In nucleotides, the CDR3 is TGTGCCAGCAGTGAAAAAAGGGGTGGCGATCAGCCCCAGCATTTT. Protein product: CASSEKRGGDQPQHF.

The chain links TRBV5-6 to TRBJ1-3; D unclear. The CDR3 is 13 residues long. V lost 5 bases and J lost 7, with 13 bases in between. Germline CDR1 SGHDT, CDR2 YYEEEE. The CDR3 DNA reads TGTGCCAGCAGGTACACGCTCGGGAACACCATATATTTT. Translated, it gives CASRYTLGNTIYF.